This T cell receptor beta chain emerged from a study of breast tumors, draining lymph nodes, adjacent tissues. Breast cancer patients provided tissue from their axillary draining lymph nodes. General study findings and limits: The data were judged consistent with most tumor T cells coming from lymph node and expanding in tumor.

About this clonotype itself: Antigen specificity is unknown.

Germline assignment: CDR1 SGHTA and CDR2 FQGNSA. The CDR3 contains 15 residues. The V and J ends lost 6 bases and 8 bases respectively, with 20 bases between them. Each CDR3 protein gets one entry after TCRdb re-called the multiplex PCR reads with MiXCR. The sample has some 250,000 distinct CDR3 sequences; under 40% are singletons. This sequence was found in a female donor with breast cancer. Some clones in this sample may be carry-over from other donors' samples. Sequenced material: axillary lymph node tissue. The gene calls are TRBV7-2 and TRBJ2-1, with D possibly matching TRBD1 (7 bases). CDR3 nucleotides: TGTGCCAGCAGGCCCGCGGGGAACAGGGGTGATGAGCAGTTCTTC. Residues: CASRPAGNRGDEQFF.